Below, one T cell receptor beta chain is given with its context. The entry originates in a study of technical replicates of blood from several donors. CDR1 is SQVTM and CDR2 is ANQGSEA in the germline V gene. This CDR3 is built from 13 residues. The V and J ends lost 4 bases and 3 bases respectively, with 9 bases between them. Clones were sequenced by immunoSEQ multiplex PCR, and TCRdb holds only the in-frame ones, with some missing. The sample lists around 67,000 clones, roughly 92% occurring once. The sample consisted of T cells isolated from PBMCs. V and J are TRBV29-1 and TRBJ2-2; no clear D gene. This TCR came from a human donor in good health. CDR3 residues: CSVGSTYTGELFF. CDR3 in DNA: TGCAGCGTTGGGTCTACCTACACCGGGGAGCTGTTTTTT.